The 11 T cell receptor beta chains below were found in one sample sequenced in a study of identical twins. TCRdb re-called the 5' RACE reads with MiXCR, one entry per CDR3 protein. The repertoire holds approximately 530,000 distinct CDR3 sequences, with approximately 20% as singletons. This sample was shared with a second study, whose subject was yellow fever vaccine responses in identical twins.

Sequenced material: CD4+ T cells sorted from blood. The source of these receptors is a woman aged 18-29 years in good health.

This clonotype appeared a few times. Here the CDR3 DNA reads TGTGCCAGCAGCCAAGAACCGGTATGGAGGGGGCAGTTCTTC. Protein sequence: CASSQEPVWRGQFF. The J gene is TRBJ2-1, the V gene TRBV3-1, with D tentatively TRBD2 (6 bases). Per germline, CDR1 LGHDT and CDR2 YNNKEL (reference sequence). The germline V and J ends were trimmed by 0 bases and 12 bases, with 15 bases remaining between them. The CDR3 consists of 14 residues.

This clonotype came up a few times. CDR3 amino acids: CASSEAAGGPTMNTEAFF. The CDR3 region has the DNA TGTGCCAGCAGTGAAGCCGCAGGGGGCCCAACCATGAACACTGAAGCTTTCTTT. V is TRBV6-1 and J is TRBJ1-1; 8 bases map to TRBD1. Germline lookup yields CDR1 MNHNS and CDR2 SASEGT. The CDR3 covers 18 residues. V lost 0 bases to trimming and J lost 0 bases; unmatched junction nucleotides: 9.

This clonotype has just a few counts. The chain employs TRBV6-2 or TRBV6-3 and TRBJ2-5; 11 nucleotides align to TRBD2. From germline, CDR1 is MNHEY and CDR2 SVGEGT. V was pared by 4 bases and J by 2 bases, with 3 bases of the junction left unmatched. The CDR3 covers 15 residues. This CDR3 reads CASSLSSGRQETQYF. For the CDR3, the DNA is TGTGCCAGCAGTTTGTCTAGCGGGAGGCAAGAGACCCAGTACTTC.

The V call is TRBV12-3 or TRBV12-4, the J call TRBJ2-3; no reliable D call. V was cut by 7 bases and J by 0 bases, with 11 bases left in between. This CDR3 region has 14 residues. CDR3 sequence reads: CASTSSGSTDTQYF. The CDR3 DNA reads as TGTGCCAGCACCAGTTCGGGTAGCACAGATACGCAGTATTTT.

This clonotype has a handful of counts. The V and J genes are TRBV7-9 and TRBJ1-1; D might be TRBD1 (5 bases). The V and J ends lost 4 bases and 0 bases respectively, with 12 bases between them. CDR3 length: 15 residues. Germline V gene sequence: CDR1 SEHNR, CDR2 FQNEAQ (reference sequence). CDR3 sequence reads: CASSSPTVLNTEAFF. Written as DNA, the CDR3 is TGTGCCAGCAGCTCGCCGACAGTATTGAACACTGAAGCTTTCTTT.

This clonotype was counted a few times. This rearrangement joins TRBV20-1 to TRBJ2-7; tentatively, D is TRBD1 (6 bases). Germline-derived CDR1 and CDR2 are DFQATT and SNEGSKA (reference sequence). Trimming took off 8 bases at V and 7 bases at J, with 15 bases between the two ends. This CDR3 region has 11 residues. CDR3 sequence (DNA): TGCAGTCCTGTTGGGCAGGGGGAGCAGTACGTC. It yields the protein CSPVGQGEQYV.

V is TRBV11-2 and J is TRBJ2-5, with no clear D. V was trimmed by 1 base and J by 4 bases, leaving 7 bases between them. Germline V CDR1 and CDR2: SGHAT, FQNNGV. This CDR3 contains 13 residues. CDR3 coding DNA: TGTGCCAGCAGCTTAGCACAGCGAGAGACCCAGTACTTC. It specifies CASSLAQRETQYF.

In its sample, this clonotype was seen a few times. This sequence joins TRBV29-1 and TRBJ2-7; D may be TRBD2 (5 bases). The CDR3 extends over 12 amino acids. Trimming took off 2 bases at V and 5 bases at J, with 10 bases between the two ends. Germline values: CDR1 SQVTM, CDR2 ANQGSEA. CDR3 loop: CSVETWRDEQYF. In DNA form, the CDR3 reads TGCAGCGTTGAAACTTGGCGGGACGAGCAGTACTTC.

The sample holds a few counts of this clonotype. V and J are TRBV2 and TRBJ2-4, with D perhaps TRBD1 or TRBD2 (5 bases each). V dropped 0 bases and J dropped 5 bases, with 11 bases sitting between them. CDR1 and CDR2 from the germline V gene are SNHLY and FYNNEI. The length of the CDR3 is 15 residues. The CDR3 nucleotides are TGTGCCAGCAGTGAAGCTCGGGGCCTTCAAAACATTCAGTACTTC. Encoded protein: CASSEARGLQNIQYF.

This clonotype was counted between two and nine times. This rearrangement joins TRBV4-2 to TRBJ2-1, with D unresolved. Germline V CDR1 and CDR2: LGHNA, YNFKEQ. Between the trimmed V and J ends, which lost 1 base and 5 bases, there was a span of 12 bases. The CDR3 runs 15 residues. CDR3 amino acids: CASSQAVFFDNEQFF. Written as DNA, the CDR3 is TGTGCCAGCAGCCAAGCAGTATTTTTCGACAATGAGCAGTTCTTC.

This chain links TRBV7-6 with TRBJ1-4; D is ambiguous. Looked up from germline, CDR1 is SGHVS and CDR2 is FNYEAQ. Trimming shortened V by 6 bases and J by 3 bases, and 5 bases separated the two germline ends. This CDR3 spans 12 amino acids. The CDR3 loop reads CASSSPNEKLFF. CDR3 sequence (DNA): TGTGCCAGCAGTTCCCCTAATGAAAAACTGTTTTTT.